The rows below give T cell receptor beta chains drawn from one sample of a study of T cell changes during pregnancy in multiple sclerosis. Produced via immunoSEQ multiplex PCR; TCRdb's table is partial and in-frame only. The sample yields approximately 98,000 clones, just over 90% seen once. The sequences come from peripheral blood, collected after pregnancy. These receptors were taken from a female donor in good health, enrolled as a control in a pregnancy study. Both conserved end residues are part of each CDR3. The D gene is left open where the match is weak. Expanded clones get a size class; other rows say once, few or many, or leave the size out.

TRBV18	TRBJ2-7	NA	TRBD2	TGTGCCAGCTCCTCAATGTTGAGCGGGGGGGCCGAGCAGTACTTC	CASSSMLSGGAEQYF
TRBV9	TRBJ1-2	once	TRBD1	TGTGCCAGCAGACCCCCCGGACAGGGGGTCGATGGCTACACCTTC	CASRPPGQGVDGYTF
TRBV6-6	TRBJ2-5	NA	TRBD1	TGTGCCAGCAGTCCCTACAGGGGAGAGACCCAGTACTTC	CASSPYRGETQYF
TRBV2	TRBJ1-2	NA	TRBD1	TGTGCCAGCATACGGGACAGGGGGCCCCTCTATGGCTACACCTTC	CASIRDRGPLYGYTF
TRBV19	TRBJ2-1	NA	TRBD2	TGTGCCAGTAGTCTAGCGGGAGCAATAGATGAGCAGTTCTTC	CASSLAGAIDEQFF
TRBV6-1	TRBJ1-5	NA	TRBD1	TGTGCCACCTTACTCAGGGGGAATCAGCCCCAGCATTTT	CATLLRGNQPQHF
TRBV6-6	TRBJ2-7	NA	TRBD1	TGTGCCAGCAGTTACTCGACAGGGGGGGACGAGCAGTACTTC	CASSYSTGGDEQYF
TRBV2	TRBJ2-2	NA	NA	TGTGCCAGCAGGGGAGGCGGGGAGCTGTTTTTT	CASRGGGELFF
TRBV28	TRBJ2-1	NA	TRBD2	TGTGCCAGCAGTCCTAGCGGGAGGGCCTCTAATGAGCAGTTCTTC	CASSPSGRASNEQFF
TRBV18	TRBJ1-1	NA	TRBD1	TGTGCCAGCTCACCCTACCGGGACAGGGGATGGGCTTTCTTT	CASSPYRDRGWAFF
TRBV28	TRBJ1-2	NA	TRBD1	TGTGCCAGCAGCGGACAGGGCCATGGCTACACCTTC	CASSGQGHGYTF
TRBV14	TRBJ2-3	NA	NA	TGTGCCAGCAGCCAAATTAGGGCAGGGTGGCAGGGCACAGATACGCAGTATTTT	CASSQIRAGWQGTDTQYF
TRBV10-3	TRBJ1-1	NA	NA	TGTGCCATCAGGGACCACAGGGAACTGGGTTTCTTT	CAIRDHRELGFF
TRBV6-4	TRBJ2-1	NA	TRBD2	TGTGCCAGCACCCCGGGACTAGCGGGAGACATTGGTGAGCAGTTCTTC	CASTPGLAGDIGEQFF